Presented here are 3 T cell receptor beta chains from one specimen sequenced in a study of blood T cell repertoires in COVID-19. The assay was immunoSEQ multiplex PCR, and TCRdb's table has in-frame clones only and misses some. The table shows about 260,000 clones, with less than 90% occurring only once. Material for sequencing was peripheral blood. All receptors come from a man aged 60-69 years with acute or convalescent COVID-19.

The rearrangement uses TRBV6-5 and TRBJ1-4; 8 nucleotides match TRBD1. After removal of 9 bases from V and 8 bases from J, the junction contained 8 bases not matched to a gene. The CDR3 spans 13 residues. Germline V gene lookup returns CDR1 MNHEY and CDR2 SVGAGI. This CDR3 is CASSDRGEEKLFF. As DNA, the CDR3 is TGTGCCAGTTCTGACAGGGGAGAAGAAAAACTGTTTTTT.

The chain couples TRBV7-9 to TRBJ2-2, with D unresolved. Trimming removed 4 bases from V and 7 bases from J, with 10 bases in between. Germline V gene data show CDR1 as SEHNR and CDR2 as FQNEAQ (reference sequence). The CDR3 is made up of 13 amino acids. This CDR3 reads CASSSYLNGELFF. DNA for the CDR3: TGTGCCAGCAGCTCCTACCTGAACGGGGAGCTGTTTTTT. Variable domain in full (rest from reference TRBV7-9 and TRBJ2-2): DTGVSQNPRHKITKRGQNVTFRCDPISEHNRLYWYRQTLGQGPEFLTYFQNEAQLEKSRLLSDRFSAERPKGSFSTLEIQRTEQGDSAMYLCASSSYLNGELFFGEGSRLTVL.

The chain carries TRBV18 and TRBJ2-1; no clear D gene. The germline V gene encodes CDR1 KGHSH and CDR2 LQKENI. This CDR3 has 12 residues. V was shortened by 3 bases and J by 7 bases, with 7 bases between the two germline ends. The CDR3 here is CASSPGFNEQFF. As DNA, the CDR3 is TGTGCCAGCTCACCGGGCTTTAATGAGCAGTTCTTC.